A single sample gave rise to the 21 T cell receptor beta chains below, sequenced in a study of T cells after yellow fever vaccination. TCRdb passed the 5' RACE reads through MiXCR, listing each CDR3 protein once. The data contain about 340,000 distinct CDR3 sequences, approximately 4% of them singletons. Sequences were derived from PBMCs, sampled 5 days after the yellow fever booster vaccination. These receptors all come from a man aged 18 to 30 who received the YFV17D yellow fever vaccine.

The chain is built from TRBV12-3 or TRBV12-4 and TRBJ2-1; perhaps D is TRBD1 or TRBD2 (5 bases each). The CDR3 extends over 15 amino acids. V was trimmed by 6 bases and J by 9 bases, leaving 21 bases between them. This chain's CDR3 is CASSMGVETLGEQFF. The CDR3 DNA sequence: TGTGCCAGCAGCATGGGGGTTGAGACATTGGGTGAGCAGTTCTTC.

This clonotype came up many times. The V and J genes are TRBV25-1 and TRBJ2-5; D is unclear. Trimming took off 5 bases at V and 2 bases at J, with 9 bases between the two ends. There are 13 residues in the CDR3. Germline V gene data show CDR1 as MGHDK and CDR2 as SYGVNS. The chain's CDR3 is CASSSPGQETQYF. As DNA, the CDR3 is TGTGCCAGCAGTTCCCCGGGTCAAGAGACCCAGTACTTC.

The rearrangement uses TRBV11-2 and TRBJ2-7, with D perhaps matching TRBD1 (6 bases). Trimming took 1 base from V and 5 from J, leaving 15 bases between them. The CDR3 loop spans 15 amino acids. CDR1 SGHAT and CDR2 FQNNGV come from the germline V gene. The CDR3, as DNA: TGTGCCAGCAGCTTAGTAGGGGGATGGGCCCACGAGCAGTACGTC. Translated, it gives CASSLVGGWAHEQYV.

This chain joins TRBV6-4 and TRBJ2-3; unclear D gene. Germline V gene sequence: CDR1 MRHNA, CDR2 SNTAGT. The CDR3 totals 13 residues. V was shortened by 5 bases and J by 3 bases, with 9 bases between the two germline ends. The CDR3 DNA reads TGTGCCAGCAGTAACGAGCAAACAGATACGCAGTATTTT. This codes for CASSNEQTDTQYF.

This chain connects TRBV20-1 to TRBJ2-7; 11 positions match TRBD2. The CDR3 has 15 residues. CDR1 and CDR2 (germline): DFQATT, SNEGSKA (reference sequence). With 5 bases clipped from V and 3 bases from J, the junction kept 9 bases outside the gene matches. CDR3 DNA: TGCAGTGCTCTAAACCCTAGCGGGGGGCTCTACGAGCAGTACTTC. It encodes CSALNPSGGLYEQYF.

This clonotype was found many times. V usage is TRBV7-3 and J usage is TRBJ2-2; unclear D gene. Looked up from germline, CDR1 is SGHTA and CDR2 is FQGTGA. The V end lost 1 base, the J end lost 4 bases, and 4 bases lay between the germline ends. This CDR3 has 13 residues. CDR3 loop: CASSLNPTGELFF. CDR3 in DNA: TGTGCCAGCAGCTTAAACCCCACCGGGGAGCTGTTTTTT.

This clonotype was observed a handful of times. The V gene is TRBV20-1, the J gene TRBJ2-6, with TRBD1 as a possible D gene (5 bases). The CDR3 consists of 14 residues. The V gene's germline CDR1 is DFQATT and CDR2 SNEGSKA (reference sequence). V dropped 6 bases and J dropped 3 bases, with 12 bases sitting between them. The CDR3 is CSAPGYGGANVLTF. The DNA of the CDR3 is TGCAGTGCGCCAGGGTACGGTGGGGCCAACGTCCTGACTTTC.

The genes are TRBV6-6 and TRBJ2-1; 9 bases map to TRBD2. The CDR3 length is 13 residues. The V gene's germline CDR1 is MNHNY and CDR2 SVGAGI (reference sequence). V was clipped by 4 bases and J by 15 bases; unmatched bases: 10. The CDR3 protein is CASSSPGGGAPFF. CDR3 nucleotide sequence: TGTGCCAGCAGTTCCCCGGGCGGGGGGGCCCCGTTCTTC.

There are many counts of this clonotype. This chain links TRBV11-2 with TRBJ2-2; D unresolved. The CDR3 runs 13 residues. Germline lookup yields CDR1 SGHAT and CDR2 FQNNGV. With 8 bases removed from V and 5 bases from J, the gap between germline ends came to 12 bases. CDR3 sequence reads: CASFLWGTGELFF. CDR3 DNA sequence: TGTGCCAGCTTTCTCTGGGGTACCGGGGAGCTGTTTTTT.

This clonotype was counted only a few times. The V call is TRBV18, the J call TRBJ2-3; weak D call: TRBD2 (5 bases). Germline V gene lookup returns CDR1 KGHSH and CDR2 LQKENI. Trimming removed 4 bases at V and 5 bases at J, with 13 bases between. CDR3 length: 14 residues. In DNA form, the CDR3 reads TGTGCCAGCTCACTGTCGCGGGTGGAAGATACGCAGTATTTT. Translating it yields CASSLSRVEDTQYF.

In this sample, this clonotype turned up a few times. The V call is TRBV27, the J call TRBJ2-1; D is unresolved. CDR3 length equals 14 residues. V was pared by 1 base and J by 4 bases, with 8 bases between. CDR1 is MNHEY, CDR2 SMNVEV, per germline (reference sequence). The CDR3 here is CASSLYYQYNEQFF. The CDR3 DNA reads TGTGCCAGCAGTTTATATTACCAATACAATGAGCAGTTCTTC.

This sequence joins TRBV5-1 and TRBJ2-1, with 10 bases lining up with TRBD2. The CDR3 sequence is 14 residues long. Germline-derived CDR1 and CDR2 are SGHRS and YFSETQ. With V trimmed by 6 bases and J by 7 bases, 7 bases remained unmatched. The CDR3 is CASTVAGGQNEQFF. The CDR3 DNA reads TGCGCCAGCACCGTAGCGGGGGGACAAAATGAGCAGTTCTTC.

This clonotype turned up a few times. This CDR3 is CAPPQGRTSSTGELFF. In DNA, the CDR3 is TGTGCCCCCCCTCAGGGCAGAACCTCTTCCACCGGGGAGCTGTTTTTT. The rearrangement joins TRBV3-1 to TRBJ2-2; tentatively, D is TRBD1 (5 bases). Germline-derived CDR1 and CDR2 are LGHDT and YNNKEL (reference sequence). V was cut by 11 bases and J by 4 bases, with 23 bases left in between. The CDR3 spans 16 residues. The full variable domain, in which reference TRBV3-1 and TRBJ2-2 provide the parts outside the CDR3, is DTAVSQTPKYLVTQMGNDKSIKCEQNLGHDTMYWYKQDSKKFLKIMFSYNNKELIINETVPNRFSPKSPDKAHLNLHINSLELGDSAVYFCAPPQGRTSSTGELFFGEGSRLTVL.

This chain uses TRBV5-1 with TRBJ2-5; D perhaps matches TRBD2 (7 bases). CDR1 SGHRS and CDR2 YFSETQ come from the germline V gene. The CDR3 has 13 residues. The V end lost 7 bases, the J end lost 6 bases, and 16 bases lay between the germline ends. This CDR3 reads CASQEGGMKTQYF. The CDR3, as DNA: TGCGCCAGCCAGGAGGGGGGGATGAAGACCCAGTACTTC.

The sample holds many counts of this clonotype. V is TRBV24-1 and J is TRBJ2-1; 7 nucleotides line up with TRBD1. The CDR3 is 15 amino acids. Germline CDR1 KGHDR, CDR2 SFDVKD. With V trimmed by 3 bases and J by 10 bases, 11 bases remained unmatched. The CDR3 DNA sequence: TGTGCCACCAGTGATAATTCAGAGGGGGCTAGGGAGCAGTTCTTC. As protein: CATSDNSEGAREQFF.

This chain joins TRBV9 and TRBJ1-5; D uncertain. This CDR3 comprises 15 residues. Per germline, CDR1 SGDLS and CDR2 YYNGEE. V was trimmed by 1 base and J by 3 bases, leaving 11 bases between them. The CDR3 loop is CASSVSDSFNQPQHF. For the CDR3, the DNA is TGTGCCAGCAGCGTATCGGACTCCTTCAATCAGCCCCAGCATTTT.

This CDR3 is CASTPGSNTGELFF. CDR3 bases: TGCGCCAGCACCCCCGGGTCGAACACCGGGGAGCTGTTTTTT. The rearrangement joins TRBV4-1 to TRBJ2-2; unclear D gene. Germline values: CDR1 MGHRA, CDR2 YSYEKL. The germline V and J ends were trimmed by 7 bases and 0 bases, with 9 bases remaining between them. CDR3 size: 14 residues.

This clonotype showed up many times. V usage is TRBV7-9 and J usage is TRBJ2-3, with 7 positions matching TRBD1. Germline V gene lookup returns CDR1 SEHNR and CDR2 FQNEAQ (reference sequence). The junction had 4 bases not matched to a gene; V was cut back by 0 bases and J by 4 bases. This CDR3 has 15 residues. CDR3 loop: CASSLARGRADTQYF. Written as DNA, the CDR3 is TGTGCCAGCAGCTTAGCAAGGGGGCGCGCAGATACGCAGTATTTT.

The rearrangement joins TRBV13 to TRBJ2-2; 9 nucleotides agree with TRBD1. V lost 5 bases and J lost 1; bases outside the gene matches: 5. The germline V gene has CDR1 PRHDT and CDR2 FYEKMQ (reference sequence). The CDR3 is 16 amino acids. The CDR3 coding sequence is TGTGCCAGCAGCGATCCGGGACAGGGGAACACCGGGGAGCTGTTTTTT. The encoded protein is CASSDPGQGNTGELFF.

The V and J genes are TRBV4-3 and TRBJ2-1; 7 bases align to TRBD1. Germline V lookup: CDR1 LGHNA, CDR2 YSLEER. This CDR3 region has 12 residues. J lost 9 bases, V lost 4 bases, and 3 bases had no gene match. The DNA of the CDR3 is TGCGCCAGCAGCCCCCACAGGGGTGAGCAGTTCTTC. Translated: CASSPHRGEQFF.

V is TRBV5-4 and J is TRBJ2-5, with 12 positions matching TRBD2. Unmatched junction bases numbered 11, after V lost 4 bases and J lost 1 base. This CDR3 has 18 residues. CDR1 and CDR2 (germline): SGHNT, YYREEE (reference sequence). CDR3: CASSHELAGGDFQETQYF. The CDR3 DNA reads as TGTGCCAGCAGCCACGAGCTAGCGGGGGGGGACTTCCAAGAGACCCAGTACTTC.